This T cell receptor beta chain was observed in a study of T-cell reconstitution after alpha-beta-depleted transplantation in children. General observations from the study: The study traced high day-60 TCRbeta diversity in some patients to surviving recipient T cells and thymic progenitors. One year post-transplant, T-cell counts and diversity were largely derived from T cells produced anew. Expanded graft clones, several hundred of them, were reportedly the source of alpha-beta T cells about two months after transplant.

The TCRbeta library was prepared with unique molecular identifiers. TCRdb re-called the PCR reads with MiXCR, one entry per CDR3 protein. Among around 300,000 distinct CDR3 sequences listed, 7.5% to 9% were seen once. The CDR3 is made up of 14 amino acids. Germline assignment: CDR1 SGHRS and CDR2 YFSETQ. J was trimmed by 4 bases and V by 4 bases; bases with no gene match: 6. This clonotype appeared many times. Its antigen is undetermined. The sample was peripheral blood, taken 360 days after TCRalphabeta/CD19-depleted stem cell transplant. The V and J genes are TRBV5-1 and TRBJ2-5, with 8 positions matching TRBD1. The receptor was isolated from a female patient between 2 and 15 years old who had a stem cell transplant for Fanconi anemia, so the T cells may come from the graft donor. DNA of the CDR3: TGCGCCAGCAGCCCTCGGACAGGGAGAGAGACCCAGTACTTC. Protein sequence: CASSPRTGRETQYF.